These T cell receptor beta chains were read from a single sample in a study of cytomegalovirus exposure and HLA in healthy donors. Measured with immunoSEQ multiplex PCR; TCRdb has only the in-frame clones, and not every one. This table holds 140,000 to 150,000 clones, less than 95% found once. The sample consisted of PBMCs. The receptors come from a man aged 18 to 35 in good health and CMV-seropositive. The CDR3 runs from the conserved cysteine through the conserved F or W. A D gene is named only where the DNA matches it firmly. Clone size is not always given. Where it is, it says once, few, many or a class for expanded clones.

D gene,V gene,clone size,J gene,CDR3 protein,CDR3 DNA
TRBD2,TRBV27,.,TRBJ2-3,CASSIDGRRTDTQYF,TGTGCCAGCAGTATCGACGGGAGGAGGACAGATACGCAGTATTTT
TRBD1,TRBV5-4,.,TRBJ2-7,CASSLGRTGINEQYF,TGTGCCAGCAGCTTGGGGAGGACAGGTATCAACGAGCAGTACTTC
.,TRBV2,.,TRBJ1-1,CASRRGGADTEAFF,TGTGCCAGCAGAAGGGGGGGGGCTGACACTGAAGCTTTCTTT
TRBD2,TRBV5-1,.,TRBJ2-1,CASSLGLANEQFF,TGCGCCAGCAGCTTGGGACTAGCGAATGAGCAGTTCTTC
.,TRBV11-2,.,TRBJ1-6,CASRSWTAYNSPLHF,TGTGCCAGCCGCTCGTGGACAGCATATAATTCACCCCTCCACTTT
TRBD1,TRBV5-6,once,TRBJ1-2,CASSQDRGVGYTF,TGTGCCAGCAGCCAGGACAGGGGGGTTGGCTACACCTTC
.,TRBV28,.,TRBJ1-5,CASSLGPPGPHQPQHF,TGTGCCAGCAGTTTGGGGCCCCCCGGGCCCCATCAGCCCCAGCATTTT
.,TRBV5-1,.,TRBJ2-3,CASTAQGLGTDTQYF,TGCGCCAGCACCGCGCAGGGGCTTGGCACAGATACGCAGTATTTT
TRBD2,TRBV28,once,TRBJ2-3,CASSFGSSGRHTQYF,TGTGCCAGCAGTTTTGGGTCTAGCGGGAGGCACACGCAGTATTTT
TRBD1,TRBV5-1,few,TRBJ2-1,CASSLGDSYNEQFF,TGCGCCAGCAGCCTAGGGGACAGTTACAATGAGCAGTTCTTC
TRBD1,TRBV18,.,TRBJ1-5,CASSTGGQGLNQPQHF,TGTGCCAGCTCAACCGGGGGACAGGGCTTAAATCAGCCCCAGCATTTT
.,TRBV18,.,TRBJ2-1,CASSPGGIRYEQFF,TGTGCCAGCTCACCAGGCGGGATTAGATATGAGCAGTTCTTC
TRBD2,TRBV5-8,.,TRBJ2-1,CASSLVMAGGEFF,TGTGCCAGCAGCTTGGTCATGGCGGGGGGTGAGTTCTTC
.,TRBV19,once,TRBJ2-2,CASSRRGGTNTGELFF,TGTGCCAGTAGTCGGAGAGGCGGGACGAACACCGGGGAGCTGTTTTTT
.,TRBV6-1,.,TRBJ1-1,CASSENGGATEAFF,TGTGCCAGCAGCGAGAATGGGGGGGCCACTGAAGCTTTCTTT
.,TRBV15,.,TRBJ1-3,CATSRGSGAFSGNTIYF,TGTGCCACCAGCAGAGGGTCAGGGGCGTTCTCTGGAAACACCATATATTTT
TRBD2,TRBV30,.,TRBJ2-7,CAWAGTSAQQYF,TGTGCCTGGGCCGGGACTAGCGCACAGCAGTACTTC
TRBD2,TRBV7-8,.,TRBJ2-5,CASSLVGGRSPHQETQYF,TGTGCCAGCAGCTTAGTTGGCGGGAGATCCCCCCACCAAGAGACCCAGTACTTC
.,TRBV7-8,.,TRBJ2-1,CASSLDTYNEQFF,TGTGCCAGCAGCTTAGATACTTACAATGAGCAGTTCTTC
.,TRBV5-4,.,TRBJ2-1,CASSLDQGKHNEQFF,TGTGCCAGCAGCTTGGACCAGGGGAAACACAATGAGCAGTTCTTC
TRBD1,TRBV7-6,.,TRBJ1-4,CASSYTGAGPANEKLFF,TGTGCCAGCAGCTATACAGGGGCGGGACCAGCTAATGAAAAACTGTTTTTT
TRBD2,TRBV19,.,TRBJ2-4,CASIGTSEENIQYF,TGTGCCAGTATTGGGACTAGCGAAGAAAACATTCAGTACTTC
.,TRBV20-1,.,TRBJ2-3,CSERSTDTQYF,TGCAGTGAGAGAAGCACAGATACGCAGTATTTT
.,TRBV9,.,TRBJ1-2,CASSTSLASGYGYTF,TGTGCCAGCAGCACTAGCTTAGCCTCAGGGTATGGCTACACCTTC